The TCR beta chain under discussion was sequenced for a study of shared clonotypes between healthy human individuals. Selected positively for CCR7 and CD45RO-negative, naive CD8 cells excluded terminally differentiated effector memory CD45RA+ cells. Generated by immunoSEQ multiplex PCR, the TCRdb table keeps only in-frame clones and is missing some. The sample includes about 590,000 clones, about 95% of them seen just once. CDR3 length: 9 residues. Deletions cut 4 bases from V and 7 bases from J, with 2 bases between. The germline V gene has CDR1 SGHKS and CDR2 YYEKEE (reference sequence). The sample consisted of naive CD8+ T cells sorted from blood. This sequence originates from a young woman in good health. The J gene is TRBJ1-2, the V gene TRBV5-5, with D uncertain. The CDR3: CASSLGYTF. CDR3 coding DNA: TGTGCCAGCAGCCTTGGCTACACCTTC.